This record concerns one TCR beta chain sequence. There are 13 residues in the CDR3. In germline, CDR1 is SNHLY, CDR2 FYNNEI. The ends were cut back, 8 bases at V and 2 bases at J, with 11 bases in the middle. The data are from a study of type 1 and type 2 diabetes patients. The PCR template was genomic DNA. The TCR beta CDR3 region was amplified using 30 forward and 13 reverse primers. Via MiXCR, TCRdb re-called the multiplex PCR reads, giving one row per CDR3 protein. Altogether about 290,000 distinct CDR3 sequences are present, 45% to 60% being singletons, with the ten largest covering roughly 15%. This chain links TRBV2 with TRBJ2-3; possibly TRBD2 for D (5 bases). The material sequenced was peripheral blood mononuclear cells (PBMCs). The sequence was obtained from a man younger than 30 with type 2 diabetes. This CDR3 is CASGRASTDTQYF. The CDR3 DNA reads TGTGCCAGCGGGAGAGCCTCCACAGATACGCAGTATTTT. The full variable domain, with the rest looked up from reference TRBV2 and TRBJ2-3, is EPEVTQTPSHQVTQMGQEVILRCVPISNHLYFYWYRQILGQKVEFLVSFYNNEISEKSEIFDDQFSVERPDGSNFTLKIRSTKLEDSAMYFCASGRASTDTQYFGPGTRLTVL.